These 15 T cell receptor beta chains share one sample of origin, sequenced in a study of T-cell memory formation after mild COVID-19. From the 5' RACE reads, TCRdb called clonotypes with MiXCR, one entry per CDR3 protein. The repertoire consists of around 310,000 distinct CDR3 sequences, with 15% to 20% occurring once and the leading ten covering 20% to 25%. The sample taken for sequencing was PBMCs or a T cell subset sorted from them (not recorded which). The receptor source for this set is a man younger than 35 who had mild COVID-19 (a few samples of this study predate the infection). Cell type and time point are not known.

This clonotype has only a few counts. V gene TRBV11-2 combines with J gene TRBJ2-3; TRBD1 aligns across 9 bases. The germline V gene encodes CDR1 SGHAT and CDR2 FQNNGV. The CDR3 is 15 amino acids. J gave up 3 bases and V 4 bases, and 5 bases lay outside the gene matches. The CDR3 DNA reads as TGTGCCAGCAGCTCCCGACAGGGGGTAACAGATACGCAGTATTTT. Translated, it gives CASSSRQGVTDTQYF.

The V call is TRBV5-6, the J call TRBJ2-1; D is unclear. Trimming left V 2 bases short and J 6 bases short, with 12 bases between. The CDR3 contains 14 residues. Germline V gives CDR1 SGHDT, CDR2 YYEEEE. CDR3 amino acids: CASSFLDGTNEQFF. The CDR3 coding sequence is TGTGCCAGCAGCTTTCTGGACGGTACCAATGAGCAGTTCTTC.

In this sample, this clonotype turned up a few times. This rearrangement joins TRBV7-2 to TRBJ1-1; 9 bases are shared with TRBD1. The J segment lost 6 bases and the V segment lost 5 bases, leaving 13 bases of the junction unmatched. The germline V gene has CDR1 SGHTA and CDR2 FQGNSA. CDR3 length: 16 amino acids. The CDR3 loop reads CASSRSTGGVSSEAFF. CDR3 in DNA: TGTGCCAGCAGCCGCTCGACAGGGGGTGTTTCATCTGAAGCTTTCTTT.

The chain joins TRBV2 to TRBJ1-2, with D possibly being TRBD1 (5 bases). Germline V gene sequence: CDR1 SNHLY, CDR2 FYNNEI. V lost 4 bases, J lost 3 bases, and 9 bases lay in between. The CDR3 consists of 13 residues. As DNA, the CDR3 is TGTGCCAGCAGTGGGGGGGGAGACTATGGCTACACCTTC. Its protein is CASSGGGDYGYTF.

The table lists this clonotype with a few counts. The chain carries TRBV5-6 and TRBJ2-1, with 10 nucleotides matching TRBD2. Per germline, CDR1 SGHDT and CDR2 YYEEEE. The CDR3 covers 16 residues. V lost 7 bases to trimming and J lost 9 bases; unmatched junction nucleotides: 16. The CDR3 here is CASPRVGSGGASEQFF. The DNA of the CDR3 is TGTGCCAGCCCCAGGGTGGGAAGCGGGGGGGCCAGTGAGCAGTTCTTC.

The chain links TRBV5-1 to TRBJ2-1, with TRBD2 matching 7 bases. The germline V gene has CDR1 SGHRS and CDR2 YFSETQ. The J segment lost 5 bases and the V segment lost 5 bases, leaving 16 bases of the junction unmatched. This CDR3 region has 17 residues. Written as DNA, the CDR3 is TGCGCCAGCAGACTCCTGCCTTGGACGGCGGGGGACAATGAGCAGTTCTTC. It is translated as CASRLLPWTAGDNEQFF.

A few counts support this clonotype. The chain uses TRBV5-6 and TRBJ1-2; a possible D gene is TRBD1 (5 bases). Per the germline V gene, CDR1 is SGHDT and CDR2 is YYEEEE. This CDR3 is 15 amino acids long. V was shortened by 7 bases and J by 6 bases, with 22 bases between the two germline ends. The CDR3 region is CASGKSGRIYNGYTF. CDR3 bases: TGTGCCAGCGGCAAATCGGGACGGATATATAATGGCTACACCTTC.

The V call is TRBV12-3 or TRBV12-4, the J call TRBJ1-2; perhaps TRBD1 as D (6 bases). The ends were cut back, 8 bases at V and 4 bases at J, with 17 bases in the middle. The CDR3 spans 14 residues. The CDR3 DNA follows: TGTGCCAGCGCTTACGAGGGGGGAATCTATGGCTACACCTTC. Its protein product is CASAYEGGIYGYTF.

This chain uses TRBV20-1 with TRBJ2-7; weak D call: TRBD2 (6 bases). Germline V gene data show CDR1 as DFQATT and CDR2 as SNEGSKA (reference sequence). This CDR3 region has 12 residues. Trimming shortened V by 6 bases and J by 2 bases, and 11 bases separated the two germline ends. The CDR3 spells CSAPAGTYEQYF. CDR3 in DNA: TGCAGTGCCCCGGCGGGAACCTACGAGCAGTACTTC.

The chain recombines TRBV4-1 with TRBJ1-1; D perhaps matches TRBD1 (5 bases). Trimming cost V 0 bases and J 5 bases, with 16 bases left between them. This CDR3 has 16 amino acids. From germline, CDR1 is MGHRA and CDR2 YSYEKL. This chain's CDR3 is CASSQEYGTLLTEAFF. DNA for the CDR3: TGCGCCAGCAGCCAAGAATACGGGACTTTATTGACTGAAGCTTTCTTT.

In this sample, this clonotype turned up a few times. V is TRBV20-1 and J is TRBJ2-7; D may be TRBD1 or TRBD2 (6 bases each). This CDR3 region has 14 residues. CDR1 DFQATT and CDR2 SNEGSKA come from the germline V gene (reference sequence). V dropped 0 bases and J dropped 4 bases, with 13 bases sitting between them. The CDR3 DNA is TGCAGTGCTAGAGATGCGGGACATTATTACGAGCAGTACTTC. It codes for CSARDAGHYYEQYF.

This clonotype has more than one count but fewer than ten. The chain links TRBV5-1 to TRBJ2-7; the D gene could be TRBD1 or TRBD2 (5 bases each). Looked up from germline, CDR1 is SGHRS and CDR2 is YFSETQ. The ends were cut back, 3 bases at V and 0 bases at J, with 10 bases in the middle. The CDR3 consists of 14 residues. The DNA for the CDR3 is TGCGCCAGCAGCTGGGACCCGAGCTCCTACGAGCAGTACTTC. This encodes CASSWDPSSYEQYF.

The chain employs TRBV7-8 and TRBJ2-1; maybe TRBD2 (6 bases). The germline V gene encodes CDR1 SGHVS and CDR2 FQNEAQ. The ends were cut back, 1 base at V and 14 bases at J, with 12 bases in the middle. CDR3 length: 12 amino acids. For the CDR3, the DNA is TGTGCCAGCAGCTTAGATTCGGGGGAGGAGTTCTTC. Translation: CASSLDSGEEFF.

As regards this clonotype: The junction departs from germline at one end; a sequencing error may be responsible. V and J are TRBV7-6 and TRBJ1-2; D gene uncertain. The CDR3 is 13 residues long. Germline V gene sequence: CDR1 SGHVS, CDR2 FNYEAQ. Here the CDR3 reads CASSLLVNYGHTF. The CDR3 DNA sequence: TGTGCCAGCAGCTTATTGGTAAACTATGGCCACACCTTC.

There are a few counts of this clonotype. This chain links TRBV4-2 with TRBJ1-1, with D perhaps matching TRBD1 (5 bases). The CDR3 loop spans 12 amino acids. V dropped 8 bases and J dropped 5 bases, with 12 bases sitting between them. From germline, CDR1 is LGHNA and CDR2 YNFKEQ. The CDR3 DNA follows: TGTGCCAGCCGTTTTCAGGGAACTGAAGCTTTCTTT. Translated, it gives CASRFQGTEAFF.